The TCR beta chain described here comes from a study of a mutant IDH1 vaccine in newly diagnosed glioma. Here immunoSEQ multiplex PCR was the method, and the copy in TCRdb shows in-frame clones only, minus some. Of about 56,000 clones in the sample, approximately 71% were seen once. Specified time point: week 47, end of study. Mutant IDH1 20-mer peptide, at 300 ug, made up each vaccine dose, with topical imiquimod. This CDR3 contains 13 residues. The germline V gene encodes CDR1 LNHDA and CDR2 SQIVND (reference sequence). V lost 3 bases to trimming and J lost 6 bases, with 11 bases between them. This clone was detected once. No antigen is known for it.

Specimen: PBMCs, collected from a glioma patient whose treatment included an IDH1 peptide vaccine. V usage is TRBV19 and J usage is TRBJ1-2, with a possible D match to TRBD1 (5 bases). This TCR was recovered from a man aged 45 to 65 with glioma. The CDR3 loop is CASSIATANGYTF. Written as DNA, the CDR3 is TGTGCCAGTAGTATTGCGACAGCCAATGGCTACACCTTC.